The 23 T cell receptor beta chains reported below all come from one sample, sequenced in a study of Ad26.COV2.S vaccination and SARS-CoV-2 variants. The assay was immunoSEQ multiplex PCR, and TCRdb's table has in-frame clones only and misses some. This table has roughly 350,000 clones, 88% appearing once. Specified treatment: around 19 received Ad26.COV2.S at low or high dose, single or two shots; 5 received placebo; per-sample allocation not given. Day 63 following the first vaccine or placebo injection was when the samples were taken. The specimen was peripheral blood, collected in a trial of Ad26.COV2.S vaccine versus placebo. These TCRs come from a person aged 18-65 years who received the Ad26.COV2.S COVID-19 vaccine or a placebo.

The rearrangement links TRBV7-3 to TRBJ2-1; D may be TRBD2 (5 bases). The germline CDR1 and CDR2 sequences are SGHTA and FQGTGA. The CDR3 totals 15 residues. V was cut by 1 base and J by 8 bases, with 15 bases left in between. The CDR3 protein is CASSLNPGNPHEQFF. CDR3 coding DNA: TGTGCCAGCAGCTTAAATCCGGGAAACCCTCATGAGCAGTTCTTC.

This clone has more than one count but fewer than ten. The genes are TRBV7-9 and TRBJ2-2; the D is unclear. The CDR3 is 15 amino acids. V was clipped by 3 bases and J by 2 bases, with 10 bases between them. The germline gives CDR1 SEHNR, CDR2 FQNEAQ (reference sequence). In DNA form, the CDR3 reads TGTGCCAGCAGCTTTCGGCCAGAAAACACCGGGGAGCTGTTTTTT. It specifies CASSFRPENTGELFF. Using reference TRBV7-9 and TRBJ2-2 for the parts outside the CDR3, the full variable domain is DTGVSQNPRHKITKRGQNVTFRCDPISEHNRLYWYRQTLGQGPEFLTYFQNEAQLEKSRLLSDRFSAERPKGSFSTLEIQRTEQGDSAMYLCASSFRPENTGELFFGEGSRLTVL.

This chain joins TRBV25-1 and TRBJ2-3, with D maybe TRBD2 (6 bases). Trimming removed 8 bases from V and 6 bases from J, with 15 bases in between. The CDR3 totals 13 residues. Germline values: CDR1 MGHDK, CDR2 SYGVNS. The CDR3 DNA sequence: TGTGCCAGCGAAAGGAGGGCAGGGGATACGCAGTATTTT. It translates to CASERRAGDTQYF. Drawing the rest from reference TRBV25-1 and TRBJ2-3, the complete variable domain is EADIYQTPRYLVIGTGKKITLECSQTMGHDKMYWYQQDPGMELHLIHYSYGVNSTEKGDLSSESTVSRIRTEHFPLTLESARPSHTSQYLCASERRAGDTQYFGPGTRLTVL.

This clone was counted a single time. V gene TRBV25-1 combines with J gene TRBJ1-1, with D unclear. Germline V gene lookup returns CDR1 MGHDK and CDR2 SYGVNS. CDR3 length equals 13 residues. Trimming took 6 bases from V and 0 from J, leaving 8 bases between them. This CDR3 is CASSAQVNTEAFF. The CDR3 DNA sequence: TGTGCCAGCAGCGCCCAGGTGAACACTGAAGCTTTCTTT. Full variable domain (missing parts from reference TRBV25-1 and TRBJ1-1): EADIYQTPRYLVIGTGKKITLECSQTMGHDKMYWYQQDPGMELHLIHYSYGVNSTEKGDLSSESTVSRIRTEHFPLTLESARPSHTSQYLCASSAQVNTEAFFGQGTRLTVV.

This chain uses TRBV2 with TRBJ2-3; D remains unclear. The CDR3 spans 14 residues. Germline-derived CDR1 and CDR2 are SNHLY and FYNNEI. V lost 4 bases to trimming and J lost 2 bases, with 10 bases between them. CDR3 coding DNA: TGTGCCAGCAGTGGGGGAATGATCACAGATACGCAGTATTTT. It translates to CASSGGMITDTQYF. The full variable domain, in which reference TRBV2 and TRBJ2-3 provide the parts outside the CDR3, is EPEVTQTPSHQVTQMGQEVILRCVPISNHLYFYWYRQILGQKVEFLVSFYNNEISEKSEIFDDQFSVERPDGSNFTLKIRSTKLEDSAMYFCASSGGMITDTQYFGPGTRLTVL.

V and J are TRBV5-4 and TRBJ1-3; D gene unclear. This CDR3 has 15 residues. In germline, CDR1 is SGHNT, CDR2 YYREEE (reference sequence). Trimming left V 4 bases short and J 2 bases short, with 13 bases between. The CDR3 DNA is TGTGCCAGCAGCCGGGCCGGTTCCCCTGGAAACACCATATATTTT. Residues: CASSRAGSPGNTIYF.

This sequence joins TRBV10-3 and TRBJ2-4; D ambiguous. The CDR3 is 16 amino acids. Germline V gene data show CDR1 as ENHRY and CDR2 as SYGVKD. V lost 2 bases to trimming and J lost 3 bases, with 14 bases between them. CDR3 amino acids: CAISEGVSGNKNIQYF. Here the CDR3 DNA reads TGTGCCATCAGTGAGGGGGTGAGTGGCAACAAAAACATTCAGTACTTC.

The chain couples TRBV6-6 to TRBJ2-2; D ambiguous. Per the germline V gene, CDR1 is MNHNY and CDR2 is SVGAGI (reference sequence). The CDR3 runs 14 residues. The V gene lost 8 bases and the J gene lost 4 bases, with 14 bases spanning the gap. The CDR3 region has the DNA TGTGCCAGCGGCCTTCCCTTGACCACCGGGGAGCTGTTTTTT. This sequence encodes CASGLPLTTGELFF.

The chain's CDR3 is CAWSVALAVTNTGELFF. CDR3 in DNA: TGTGCCTGGAGTGTAGCCCTAGCGGTTACGAACACCGGGGAGCTGTTTTTT. The rearrangement joins TRBV30 to TRBJ2-2, with 7 bases that match TRBD2. V was clipped by 0 bases and J by 0 bases; unmatched bases: 7. The CDR3 has 17 amino acids. The germline CDR1 and CDR2 sequences are GTSNPN and SVGIG (reference sequence).

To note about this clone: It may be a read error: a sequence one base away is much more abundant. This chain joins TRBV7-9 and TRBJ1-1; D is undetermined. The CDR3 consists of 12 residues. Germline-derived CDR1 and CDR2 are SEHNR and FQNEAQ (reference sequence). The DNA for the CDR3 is TGTGTCAGCAGCTTACTGGTCACTGAAGCTTTCTTT. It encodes CVSSLLVTEAFF.

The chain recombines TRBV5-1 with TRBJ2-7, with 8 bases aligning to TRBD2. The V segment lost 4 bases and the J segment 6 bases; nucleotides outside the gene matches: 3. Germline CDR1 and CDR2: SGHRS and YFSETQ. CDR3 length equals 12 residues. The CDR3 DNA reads TGCGCCAGCAGCCCCGGACTAGCCGAGCAGTACTTC. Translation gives CASSPGLAEQYF.

CDR3 sequence (DNA): TGTGCCTGGAGTGAGGGTGTGGGGGCTAGGCAGCCCCAGCATTTT. Protein: CAWSEGVGARQPQHF. The chain carries TRBV30 and TRBJ1-5, with a tentative D call TRBD1 (6 bases). V lost 1 base, J lost 7 bases, and 17 bases lay in between. Germline CDR1 reads GTSNPN; CDR2 reads SVGIG (reference sequence). CDR3 length: 15 residues.

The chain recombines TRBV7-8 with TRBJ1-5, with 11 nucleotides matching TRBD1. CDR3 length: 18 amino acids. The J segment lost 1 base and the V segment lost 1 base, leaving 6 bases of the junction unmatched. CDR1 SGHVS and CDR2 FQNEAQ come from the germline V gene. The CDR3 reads CASSLVGQGEGSNQPQHF. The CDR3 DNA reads TGTGCCAGCAGCTTAGTGGGACAGGGGGAGGGCAGCAATCAGCCCCAGCATTTT. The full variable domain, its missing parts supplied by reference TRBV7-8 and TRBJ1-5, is GAGVSQSPRYKVAKRGQDVALRCDPISGHVSLFWYQQALGQGPEFLTYFQNEAQLDKSGLPSDRFFAERPEGSVSTLKIQRTQQEDSAVYLCASSLVGQGEGSNQPQHFGDGTRLSIL.

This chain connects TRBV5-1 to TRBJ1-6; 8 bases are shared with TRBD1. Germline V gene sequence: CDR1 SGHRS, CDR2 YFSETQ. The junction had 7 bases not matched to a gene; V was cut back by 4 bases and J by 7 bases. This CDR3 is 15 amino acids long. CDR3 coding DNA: TGCGCCAGCAGCCGGGACAGGCCTACGAATTCACCCCTCCACTTT. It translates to CASSRDRPTNSPLHF.

This CDR3 reads CASRRDWNNEQYF. Here the CDR3 DNA reads TGTGCCAGCAGAAGGGACTGGAATAATGAGCAGTACTTC. This chain uses TRBV2 with TRBJ2-7; possible D gene TRBD2, 6 bases. CDR3 length: 13 residues. The V gene lost 6 bases and the J gene lost 7 bases, with 16 bases spanning the gap. Germline V gene lookup returns CDR1 SNHLY and CDR2 FYNNEI.

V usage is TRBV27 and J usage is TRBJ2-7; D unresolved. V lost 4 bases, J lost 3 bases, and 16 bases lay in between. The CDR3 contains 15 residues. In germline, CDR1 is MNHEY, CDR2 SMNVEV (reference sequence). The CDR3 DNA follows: TGTGCCAGCAGTTCGTGGGGTGGCGGCTACTACGAGCAGTACTTC. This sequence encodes CASSSWGGGYYEQYF.

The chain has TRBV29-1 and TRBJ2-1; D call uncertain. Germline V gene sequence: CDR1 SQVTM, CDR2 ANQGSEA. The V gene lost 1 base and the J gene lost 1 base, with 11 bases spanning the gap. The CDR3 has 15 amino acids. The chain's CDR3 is CSVEGGRPSYNEQFF. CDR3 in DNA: TGCAGCGTTGAAGGAGGCAGGCCTTCCTACAATGAGCAGTTCTTC.

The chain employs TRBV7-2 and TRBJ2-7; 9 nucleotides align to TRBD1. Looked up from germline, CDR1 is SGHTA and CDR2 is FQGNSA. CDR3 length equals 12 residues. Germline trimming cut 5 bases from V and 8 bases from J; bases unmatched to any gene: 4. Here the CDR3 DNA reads TGTGCCAGCAGCGGGGACAGGGCAAAGCAGTACTTC. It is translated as CASSGDRAKQYF.

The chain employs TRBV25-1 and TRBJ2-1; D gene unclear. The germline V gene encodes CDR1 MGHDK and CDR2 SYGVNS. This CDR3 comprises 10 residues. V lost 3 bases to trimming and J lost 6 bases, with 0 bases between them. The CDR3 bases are TGTGCCAGCAGTGACAATGAGCAGTTCTTC. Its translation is CASSDNEQFF.

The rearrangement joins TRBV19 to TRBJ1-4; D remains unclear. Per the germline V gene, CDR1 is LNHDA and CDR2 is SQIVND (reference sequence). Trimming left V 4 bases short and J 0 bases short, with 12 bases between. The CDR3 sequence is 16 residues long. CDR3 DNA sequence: TGTGCCAGTAGTAGAAGTAGTAGATCAACTAATGAAAAACTGTTTTTT. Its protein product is CASSRSSRSTNEKLFF. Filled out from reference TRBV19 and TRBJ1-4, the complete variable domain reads DGGITQSPKYLFRKEGQNVTLSCEQNLNHDAMYWYRQDPGQGLRLIYYSQIVNDFQKGDIAEGYSVSREKKESFPLTVTSAQKNPTAFYLCASSRSSRSTNEKLFFGSGTQLSVL.

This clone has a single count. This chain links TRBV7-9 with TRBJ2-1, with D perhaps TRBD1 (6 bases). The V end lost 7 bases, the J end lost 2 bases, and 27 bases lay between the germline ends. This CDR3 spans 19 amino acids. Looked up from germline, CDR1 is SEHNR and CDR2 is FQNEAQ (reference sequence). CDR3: CASILLVLTDRTTYNEQFF. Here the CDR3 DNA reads TGTGCCAGCATCCTTTTGGTACTAACCGACAGGACGACCTACAATGAGCAGTTCTTC.

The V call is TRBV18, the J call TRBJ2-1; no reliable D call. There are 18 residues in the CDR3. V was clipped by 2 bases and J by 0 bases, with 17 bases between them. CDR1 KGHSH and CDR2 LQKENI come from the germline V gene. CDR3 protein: CASSPMSNSASSYNEQFF. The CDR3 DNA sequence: TGTGCCAGCTCACCAATGAGTAACTCTGCCAGCTCCTACAATGAGCAGTTCTTC. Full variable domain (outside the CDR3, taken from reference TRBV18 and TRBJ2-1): NAGVMQNPRHLVRRRGQEARLRCSPMKGHSHVYWYRQLPEEGLKFMVYLQKENIIDESGMPKERFSAEFPKEGPSILRIQQVVRGDSAAYFCASSPMSNSASSYNEQFFGPGTRLTVL.

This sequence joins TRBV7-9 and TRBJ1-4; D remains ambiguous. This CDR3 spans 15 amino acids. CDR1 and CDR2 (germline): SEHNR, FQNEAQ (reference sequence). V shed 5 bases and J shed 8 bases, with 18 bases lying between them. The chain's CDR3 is CASSPGGLAQEKLFF. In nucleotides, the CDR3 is TGTGCCAGCAGCCCCGGCGGCCTAGCCCAAGAAAAACTGTTTTTT. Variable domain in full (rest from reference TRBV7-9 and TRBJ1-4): DTGVSQNPRHKITKRGQNVTFRCDPISEHNRLYWYRQTLGQGPEFLTYFQNEAQLEKSRLLSDRFSAERPKGSFSTLEIQRTEQGDSAMYLCASSPGGLAQEKLFFGSGTQLSVL.